This T cell receptor (beta chain) was captured in a study of cytomegalovirus exposure and HLA in healthy donors. General study findings and limits: Roughly uniform depth of sequencing across donors was assumed in presence/absence analyses. Most TCR sequences showed up rarely, but some public TCRs showed up in many donors. In a later analysis, most CMV-associated TCR beta chains appeared HLA-restricted. Productive status was seen about 90% or about 30% of the time for most TCR beta V segments in an earlier analysis.

Trimming left V 6 bases short and J 5 bases short, with 23 bases between. The CDR3 sequence is 17 residues long. CDR1 and CDR2 (germline): SNHLY, FYNNEI. With respect to this clone: Its antigen is unidentified.

The PCR contained 60 Vbeta and 13 Jbeta primers. TCRdb keeps only in-frame clones here, not all; method: immunoSEQ multiplex PCR. The table shows more than 85,000 clones, with roughly three fifths occurring only once. The material sequenced was PBMCs. The chain is built from TRBV2 and TRBJ1-5, with a tentative D call TRBD1 (5 bases). The source of this sequence is a woman younger than 45 in good health and CMV-seronegative. DNA for the CDR3: TGTGCCAGCAGACATAAAGGAAGGGGAGGAGGAGATCAGCCCCAGCATTTT. Protein sequence: CASRHKGRGGGDQPQHF. Supplemented by reference TRBV2 and TRBJ1-5, the full variable domain reads EPEVTQTPSHQVTQMGQEVILRCVPISNHLYFYWYRQILGQKVEFLVSFYNNEISEKSEIFDDQFSVERPDGSNFTLKIRSTKLEDSAMYFCASRHKGRGGGDQPQHFGDGTRLSIL.